This T cell receptor (beta chain) was identified in a study of cytomegalovirus exposure and HLA in healthy donors. Study-wide points: Per a prior analysis, the majority of TCR beta V segments were productive roughly 87% or roughly 30% of the time.

Germline CDR1 reads MNHNS; CDR2 reads SASEGT. This CDR3 spans 15 amino acids. Deletions cut 0 bases from V and 4 bases from J, with 10 bases between. Comments on this clone: The antigen is not known.

PCR employed 60 Vbeta and 13 Jbeta primers. Assay used: immunoSEQ multiplex PCR; TCRdb lists only in-frame clones, some missing. Here the sample spans about 180,000 clones, approximately 84% being singletons. The rearrangement joins TRBV6-1 to TRBJ1-3; TRBD1 is a possible D gene (5 bases). The TCR was taken from a girl under 18 in good health and CMV-seropositive. The specimen was PBMCs. This chain's CDR3 is CASSEAGGAGNTIYF. DNA for the CDR3: TGTGCCAGCAGTGAAGCGGGAGGGGCCGGAAACACCATATATTTT.